This TCR beta chain was documented in a study of blood T cell repertoires in COVID-19. Per germline, CDR1 DFQATT and CDR2 SNEGSKA (reference sequence). The CDR3 runs 18 residues. V gave up 3 bases and J gave up 0 bases; unmatched junction bases: 14. In this sample, this clone turned up a few times. Original processing methods: Amplified reference gene primers provided the basis for estimating nucleated cell counts. Sequencing used immunoSEQ multiplex PCR; TCRdb keeps in-frame clones, though not all of them. That table supplies the V and J calls and clone size; D and trimming were determined from the DNA. The sample carries 120,000 to 150,000 clones, roughly 85% recorded once.

The chain joins TRBV20-1 to TRBJ2-1, with 7 positions matching TRBD2. The sequence was obtained from a human donor with acute or convalescent COVID-19. The donor label of this sample is uncertain. Sequenced sample: peripheral blood. CDR3 in DNA: TGCAGTGCTAGTGGCCTAGCGGAAACCCCTCGCTCCTACAATGAGCAGTTCTTC. Its translation is CSASGLAETPRSYNEQFF.